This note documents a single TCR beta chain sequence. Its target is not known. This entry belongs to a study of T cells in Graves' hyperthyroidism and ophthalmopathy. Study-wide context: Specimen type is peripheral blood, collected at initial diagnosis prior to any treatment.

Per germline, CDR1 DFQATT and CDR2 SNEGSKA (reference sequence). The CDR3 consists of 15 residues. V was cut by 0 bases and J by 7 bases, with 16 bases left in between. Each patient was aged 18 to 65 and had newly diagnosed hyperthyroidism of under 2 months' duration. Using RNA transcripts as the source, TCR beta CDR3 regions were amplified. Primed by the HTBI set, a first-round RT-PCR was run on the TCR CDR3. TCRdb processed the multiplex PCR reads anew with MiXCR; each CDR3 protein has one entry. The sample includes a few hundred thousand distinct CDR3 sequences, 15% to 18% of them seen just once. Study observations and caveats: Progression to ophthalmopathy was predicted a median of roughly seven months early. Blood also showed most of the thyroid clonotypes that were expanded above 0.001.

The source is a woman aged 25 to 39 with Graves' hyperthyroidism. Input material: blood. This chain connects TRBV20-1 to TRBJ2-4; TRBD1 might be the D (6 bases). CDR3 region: CSARDGTGRNNIQYF. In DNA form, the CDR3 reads TGCAGTGCTAGAGATGGTACAGGGCGAAATAACATTCAGTACTTC.